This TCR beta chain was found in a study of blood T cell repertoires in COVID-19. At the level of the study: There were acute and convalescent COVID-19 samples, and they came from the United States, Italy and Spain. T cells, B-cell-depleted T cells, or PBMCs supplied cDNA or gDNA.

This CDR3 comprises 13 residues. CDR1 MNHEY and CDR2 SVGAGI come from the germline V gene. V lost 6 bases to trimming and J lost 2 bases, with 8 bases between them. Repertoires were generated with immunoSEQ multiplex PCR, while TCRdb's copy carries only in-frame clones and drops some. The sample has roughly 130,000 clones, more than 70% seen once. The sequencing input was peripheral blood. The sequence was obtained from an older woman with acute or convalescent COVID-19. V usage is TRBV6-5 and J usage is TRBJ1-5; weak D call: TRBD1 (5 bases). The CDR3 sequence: CASSLQGNQPQHF. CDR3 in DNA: TGTGCCAGCAGCTTACAGGGCAATCAGCCCCAGCATTTT.